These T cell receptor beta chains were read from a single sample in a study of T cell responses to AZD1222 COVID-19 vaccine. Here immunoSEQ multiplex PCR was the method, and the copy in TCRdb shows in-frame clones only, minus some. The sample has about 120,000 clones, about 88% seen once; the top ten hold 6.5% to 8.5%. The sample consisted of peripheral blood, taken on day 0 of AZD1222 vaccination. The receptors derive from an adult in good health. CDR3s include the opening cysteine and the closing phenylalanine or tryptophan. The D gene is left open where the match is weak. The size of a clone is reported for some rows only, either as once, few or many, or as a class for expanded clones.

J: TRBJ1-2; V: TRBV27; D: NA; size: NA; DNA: TGTGCCAGCAGTTTATCGACGGGGAGCTATGGCTACACCTTC; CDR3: CASSLSTGSYGYTF
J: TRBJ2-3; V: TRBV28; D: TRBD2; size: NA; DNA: TGTGCCAGCAGTTTTAGCGGGGTCGTGGATACGCAGTATTTT; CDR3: CASSFSGVVDTQYF
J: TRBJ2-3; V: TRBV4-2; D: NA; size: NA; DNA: TGTGCCAGCAGCCGTGAAATACGGGGCGCCACAGATACGCAGTATTTT; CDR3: CASSREIRGATDTQYF
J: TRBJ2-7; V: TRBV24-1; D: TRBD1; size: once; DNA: TGTGCCACCAGTGACGGGACAGCCTCCTACGAGCAGTACTTC; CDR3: CATSDGTASYEQYF
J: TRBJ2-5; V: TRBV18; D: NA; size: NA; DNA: TGTGCCAGCTCACCCACCCTCCAAGAGACCCAGTACTTC; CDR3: CASSPTLQETQYF
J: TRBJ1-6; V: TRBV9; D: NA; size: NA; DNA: TGTGCCAGCAGCGCAATGCAGGGACTCGATTCACCCCTCCACTTT; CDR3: CASSAMQGLDSPLHF
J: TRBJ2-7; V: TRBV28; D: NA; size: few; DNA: TGTGCCAGCAGTTTAGCAGGGATGGCTATCGAGCAGTACTTC; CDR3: CASSLAGMAIEQYF
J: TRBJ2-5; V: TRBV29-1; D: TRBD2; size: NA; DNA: TGCAGCGAGACCGCCACTAGCGGTCCATGGGGGGAGACCCAGTACTTC; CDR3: CSETATSGPWGETQYF
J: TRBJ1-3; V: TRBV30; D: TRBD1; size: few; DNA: TGTGCCCGGAACGCAGGGGGCTCTGGAAACACCATATATTTT; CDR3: CARNAGGSGNTIYF
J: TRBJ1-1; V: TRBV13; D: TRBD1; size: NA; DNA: TGTGCCAGCAGCCACGCCTTAAACAGGGGGGGTATGAACACTGAAGCTTTCTTT; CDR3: CASSHALNRGGMNTEAFF
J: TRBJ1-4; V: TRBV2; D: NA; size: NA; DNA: TGTGCCAGCCGGTTCCAGGGGACTAATGAAAAACTGTTTTTT; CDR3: CASRFQGTNEKLFF
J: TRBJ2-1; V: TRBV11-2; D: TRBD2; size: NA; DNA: TGTGCCAGCAGGGCGAGCGGGGTTGCTTACAATGAGCAGTTCTTC; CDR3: CASRASGVAYNEQFF
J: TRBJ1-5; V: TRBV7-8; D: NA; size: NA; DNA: TGTGCCAGCAGCTTAGTTGGGGGTTGGGATCAGCCCCAGCATTTT; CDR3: CASSLVGGWDQPQHF
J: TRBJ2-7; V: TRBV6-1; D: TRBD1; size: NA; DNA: TGTGCCAGCAGTGCCACCAGGACAGGACATTTTCGCGAGCAGTACTTC; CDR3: CASSATRTGHFREQYF
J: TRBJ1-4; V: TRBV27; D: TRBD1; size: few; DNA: TGTGCCAGCAGTCCAACACAGGGGGCGGGTAATGAAAAACTGTTTTTT; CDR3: CASSPTQGAGNEKLFF
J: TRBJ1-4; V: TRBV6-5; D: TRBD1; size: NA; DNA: TGTGCCAGCAGTCTCGACAGGGGTGAAAAACTGTTTTTT; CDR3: CASSLDRGEKLFF
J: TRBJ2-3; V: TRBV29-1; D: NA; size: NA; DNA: TGCAGCGTTCTGACATCCACAGATACGCAGTATTTT; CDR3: CSVLTSTDTQYF
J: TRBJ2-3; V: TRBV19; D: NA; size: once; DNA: TGTGCCAGTAGTACCCTAGTCACAGATACGCAGTATTTT; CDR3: CASSTLVTDTQYF
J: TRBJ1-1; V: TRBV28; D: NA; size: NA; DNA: TGTGCCAGCACCGCCCAGGACACTGAAGCTTTCTTT; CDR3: CASTAQDTEAFF
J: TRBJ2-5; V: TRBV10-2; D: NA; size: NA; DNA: TGCGCCAGCAGTGAGCAGCGCGAGACCCAGTACTTC; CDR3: CASSEQRETQYF
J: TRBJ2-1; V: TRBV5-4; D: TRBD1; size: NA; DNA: TGTGCCAGCCACCGACAGGGTAGCGATGAGCAGTTCTTC; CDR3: CASHRQGSDEQFF
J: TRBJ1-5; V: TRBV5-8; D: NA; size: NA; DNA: TGTGCCAGCAGCCTGAAGGTGGCCCGACCGGTGGCCCAGCATTTT; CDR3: CASSLKVARPVAQHF
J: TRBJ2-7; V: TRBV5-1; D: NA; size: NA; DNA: TGCGCCAGCAGTCCCCTTCCTGGCGGCTCCTACGAGCAGTACTTC; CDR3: CASSPLPGGSYEQYF
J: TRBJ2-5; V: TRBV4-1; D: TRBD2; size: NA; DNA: TGCGCCAGCAGCCAAGATAGTGTACTAGCGGGAGGGGAGACCCAGTACTTC; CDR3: CASSQDSVLAGGETQYF
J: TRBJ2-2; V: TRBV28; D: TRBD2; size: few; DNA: TGTGCCAGCAAGAGGACTAGCTACACCGGGGAGCTGTTTTTT; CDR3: CASKRTSYTGELFF
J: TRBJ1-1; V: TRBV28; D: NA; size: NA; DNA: TGTGCCGCCATTCAGGGGTCTGAAGCTTTCTTT; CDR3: CAAIQGSEAFF
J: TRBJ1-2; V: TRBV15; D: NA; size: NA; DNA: TGTGCCACCAGCACCAGGGGAGGACCCTATGGCTACACCTTC; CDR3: CATSTRGGPYGYTF
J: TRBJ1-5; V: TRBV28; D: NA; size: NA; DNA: TGTGCCAGCAGTCCCACTCGAGGACAGTATAATAGGTTTACCACCAATCAGCCCCAGCATTTT; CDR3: CASSPTRGQYNRFTTNQPQHF
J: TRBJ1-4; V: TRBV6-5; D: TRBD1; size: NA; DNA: TGTGCCACCCACAGGGGGCGGAATGAAAAACTGTTTTTT; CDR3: CATHRGRNEKLFF
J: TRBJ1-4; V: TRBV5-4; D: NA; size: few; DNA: TGTGCCAGCAGCTCCCGTTACAGGGTAAGAAATGAAAAACTGTTTTTT; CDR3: CASSSRYRVRNEKLFF
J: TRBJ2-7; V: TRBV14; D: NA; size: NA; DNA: TGTGCCAGCAGCCAAGTTCAGGGGTCCGTGCAGTACTTC; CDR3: CASSQVQGSVQYF
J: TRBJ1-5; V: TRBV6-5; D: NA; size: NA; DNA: TGTGCCAGCAGGCAGGGTCAGCCCCAGCATTTT; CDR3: CASRQGQPQHF
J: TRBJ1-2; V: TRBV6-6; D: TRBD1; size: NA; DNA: TGTGCCAGCAGTCGGGGACAGGGGGGCTATGGCTACACCTTC; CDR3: CASSRGQGGYGYTF
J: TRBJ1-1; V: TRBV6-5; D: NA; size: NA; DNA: TGTGCCAGCAGCATAGGAGCTTTGAACACTGAAGCTTTCTTT; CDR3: CASSIGALNTEAFF
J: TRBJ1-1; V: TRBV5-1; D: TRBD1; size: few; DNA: TGCGCCAGCAGCGCGGGGGACAGGCGGAACACTGAAGCTTTCTTT; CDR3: CASSAGDRRNTEAFF
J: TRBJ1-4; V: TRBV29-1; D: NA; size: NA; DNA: TGCAGTGCACAGGGCCAGGCTAATGAAAAACTGTTTTTT; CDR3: CSAQGQANEKLFF
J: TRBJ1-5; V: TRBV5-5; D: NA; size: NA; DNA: TGTGCCAGCAGCCTAACATTACAGGCGAGCAATCAGCCCCAGCATTTT; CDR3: CASSLTLQASNQPQHF
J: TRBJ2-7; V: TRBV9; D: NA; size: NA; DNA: TGTGCCAGCAGCGTAGACCCTTTCCCCGAGCAGTACTTC; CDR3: CASSVDPFPEQYF
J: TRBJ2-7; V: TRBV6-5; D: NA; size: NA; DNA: TGTGCCAGCAGTTACAACGGGGTGAGCGGCGAGCAGTACTTC; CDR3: CASSYNGVSGEQYF
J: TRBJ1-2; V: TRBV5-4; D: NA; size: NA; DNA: TGTGCCAGCAGCTTTGGGAACTATGGCTACACCTTC; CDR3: CASSFGNYGYTF
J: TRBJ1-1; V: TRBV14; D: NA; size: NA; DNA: TGTGCCAGCAGCACTCCGGGAGCTTTGGGGACTGAAGCTTTCTTT; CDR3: CASSTPGALGTEAFF
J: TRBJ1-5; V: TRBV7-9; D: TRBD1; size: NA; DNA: TGTGCCAGCAGCAGGCAGGGGGAGCAGCCCCAGCATTTT; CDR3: CASSRQGEQPQHF
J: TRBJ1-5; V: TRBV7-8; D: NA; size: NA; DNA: TGTGCCAGCAGCTCCAATCCGGGGGCCGGGGCCCAGCATTTT; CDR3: CASSSNPGAGAQHF
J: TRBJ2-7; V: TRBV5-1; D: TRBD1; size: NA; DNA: TGCGCCAGCCGGGACAGTGGCCACGAGCAGTACTTC; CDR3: CASRDSGHEQYF
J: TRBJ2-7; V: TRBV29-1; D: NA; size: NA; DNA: TGCAGCGTTGAATCCAGCTACGAGCAGTACTTC; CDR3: CSVESSYEQYF
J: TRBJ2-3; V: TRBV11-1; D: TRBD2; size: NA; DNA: TGTGCCAGCAGCTTAGTCCCCCGGGAGGGGACAGATACGCAGTATTTT; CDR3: CASSLVPREGTDTQYF